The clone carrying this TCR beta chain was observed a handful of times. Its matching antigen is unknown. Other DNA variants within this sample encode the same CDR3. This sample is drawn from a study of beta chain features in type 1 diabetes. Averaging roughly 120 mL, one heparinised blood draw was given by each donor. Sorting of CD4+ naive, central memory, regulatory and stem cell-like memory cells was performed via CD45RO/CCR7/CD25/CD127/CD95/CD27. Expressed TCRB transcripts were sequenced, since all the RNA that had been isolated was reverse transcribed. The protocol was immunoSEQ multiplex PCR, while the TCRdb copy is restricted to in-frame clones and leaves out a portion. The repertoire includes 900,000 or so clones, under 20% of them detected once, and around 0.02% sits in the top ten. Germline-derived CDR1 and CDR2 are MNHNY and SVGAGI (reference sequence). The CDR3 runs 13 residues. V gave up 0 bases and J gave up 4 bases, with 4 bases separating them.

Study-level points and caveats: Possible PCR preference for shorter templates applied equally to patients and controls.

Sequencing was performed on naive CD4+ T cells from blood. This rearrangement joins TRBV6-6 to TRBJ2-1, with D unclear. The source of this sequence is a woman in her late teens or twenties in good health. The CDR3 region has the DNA TGTGCCAGCAGTTACTCGGGATACAATGAGCAGTTCTTC. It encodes CASSYSGYNEQFF.